Below, 28 T cell receptor beta chains from the same sample are listed, as sequenced in a study of blood T cell repertoires in COVID-19. Repertoires were generated with immunoSEQ multiplex PCR, while TCRdb's copy carries only in-frame clones and drops some. The sample has roughly 150,000 clones, 81% seen once. Sample: peripheral blood. The origin of the receptors is a man aged 60 to 75 with active or convalescent COVID-19.

The chain employs TRBV5-4 and TRBJ1-1; TRBD1 is a possible D gene (5 bases). The length of the CDR3 is 14 residues. From germline, CDR1 is SGHNT and CDR2 YYREEE (reference sequence). V lost 4 bases to trimming and J lost 3 bases, with 13 bases between them. The CDR3 region is CASSRQFGDTEAFF. In nucleotides, the CDR3 is TGTGCCAGCAGCCGACAGTTTGGGGACACTGAAGCTTTCTTT.

This clone was seen a handful of times. The chain employs TRBV7-7 and TRBJ2-3; 10 bases fit TRBD2. The J segment lost 3 bases and the V segment lost 5 bases, leaving 5 bases of the junction unmatched. Germline lookup yields CDR1 SSHAT and CDR2 FNYEAQ (reference sequence). The CDR3 extends over 15 amino acids. In DNA, the CDR3 is TGTGCCAGCAGCCCTAGCGGGGGCCCGACAGATACGCAGTATTTT. Encoded protein: CASSPSGGPTDTQYF.

The chain couples TRBV5-8 to TRBJ2-1; 7 nucleotides align to TRBD1. V shed 0 bases, J shed 4 bases, and the junction held 1 base outside the gene matches. Germline V lookup: CDR1 SGHTS, CDR2 YDEGEE. The CDR3 sequence is 14 residues long. This CDR3 is CASSLGQGYNEQFF. In DNA form, the CDR3 reads TGTGCCAGCAGCTTGGGACAGGGATACAATGAGCAGTTCTTC.

This clone has just a few counts. The chain employs TRBV19 and TRBJ2-5, with 9 bases lining up with TRBD1. After removal of 7 bases from V and 5 bases from J, the junction contained 11 bases not matched to a gene. The germline V gene encodes CDR1 LNHDA and CDR2 SQIVND (reference sequence). The length of the CDR3 is 15 residues. The DNA of the CDR3 is TGTGCCAGTACCGATAAAGGACAGGGGTTGGAGACCCAGTACTTC. Amino acids: CASTDKGQGLETQYF. Full variable domain (remainder filled in from reference TRBV19 and TRBJ2-5): DGGITQSPKYLFRKEGQNVTLSCEQNLNHDAMYWYRQDPGQGLRLIYYSQIVNDFQKGDIAEGYSVSREKKESFPLTVTSAQKNPTAFYLCASTDKGQGLETQYFGPGTRLLVL.

The chain couples TRBV6-5 to TRBJ2-7; D is possibly TRBD2 (5 bases). CDR1 and CDR2 from the germline V gene are MNHEY and SVGAGI. This CDR3 comprises 14 residues. V was shortened by 0 bases and J by 7 bases, with 13 bases between the two germline ends. CDR3 nucleotide sequence: TGTGCCAGCAGTTACTCCCCGTTGGGCGGGGAGCAGTACTTC. This gives the protein CASSYSPLGGEQYF.

The chain links TRBV6-5 to TRBJ1-1, with D tentatively TRBD1 (5 bases). The V gene's germline CDR1 is MNHEY and CDR2 SVGAGI. V dropped 8 bases and J dropped 2 bases, with 12 bases sitting between them. The length of the CDR3 is 13 residues. The CDR3 coding sequence is TGTGCCAGCGCGGGGCAAGAAAACACTGAAGCTTTCTTT. Protein sequence: CASAGQENTEAFF.

The chain carries TRBV28 and TRBJ2-7, with a tentative D call TRBD1 (6 bases). V lost 6 bases and J 4 bases, leaving 16 bases between the germline ends. Germline-derived CDR1 and CDR2 are MDHEN and SYDVKM. The CDR3 has 14 residues. In DNA form, the CDR3 reads TGTGCCAGCAGGCCCGCACAGGGCTTATACGAGCAGTACTTC. The encoded protein is CASRPAQGLYEQYF.

In this sample, this clone turned up a few times. V and J are TRBV20-1 and TRBJ1-6; 10 nucleotides line up with TRBD1. Germline CDR1 reads DFQATT; CDR2 reads SNEGSKA (reference sequence). Germline trimming cut 5 bases from V and 9 bases from J; bases unmatched to any gene: 16. This CDR3 has 17 residues. The CDR3 spells CSARDRDRGVFSSPLHF. The CDR3 DNA is TGCAGTGCTCGTGACCGGGACAGGGGTGTTTTCAGTTCACCCCTCCACTTT.

This clone came up a few times. CDR3 protein: CASSYSLQGTNEKLFF. The CDR3 bases are TGTGCCAGCAGTTACTCTCTCCAGGGAACTAATGAAAAACTGTTTTTT. The rearrangement links TRBV6-6 to TRBJ1-4; perhaps TRBD1 as D (5 bases). V lost 0 bases to trimming and J lost 1 base, with 9 bases between them. The V gene's germline CDR1 is MNHNY and CDR2 SVGAGI (reference sequence). The CDR3 spans 16 residues.

The rearrangement uses TRBV28 and TRBJ1-5, with D possibly TRBD1 on 5 matching bases. The V end lost 2 bases, the J end lost 0 bases, and 8 bases lay between the germline ends. Germline V lookup: CDR1 MDHEN, CDR2 SYDVKM. The CDR3 has 15 residues. The CDR3 spells CASSLGTYSNQPQHF. DNA of the CDR3: TGTGCCAGCAGTTTAGGGACTTATAGCAATCAGCCCCAGCATTTT.

The chain employs TRBV18 and TRBJ2-7; D might be TRBD2 (5 bases). Germline CDR1 and CDR2: KGHSH and LQKENI. CDR3 size: 15 residues. V dropped 3 bases and J dropped 0 bases, with 12 bases sitting between them. As DNA, the CDR3 is TGTGCCAGCTCACCGGTGGCGGGCGACTCCTACGAGCAGTACTTC. Translation: CASSPVAGDSYEQYF.

This clone was recorded a few times. This chain uses TRBV6-1 with TRBJ1-2; possibly TRBD1 for D (6 bases). Germline CDR1 reads MNHNS; CDR2 reads SASEGT. The V gene lost 3 bases and the J gene lost 3 bases, with 14 bases spanning the gap. The CDR3 has 15 amino acids. The CDR3 loop reads CASSDDAGAYYGYTF. The CDR3 bases are TGTGCCAGCAGTGACGACGCGGGGGCTTACTATGGCTACACCTTC.

This clone appeared a single time. The genes are TRBV6-5 and TRBJ2-5; 7 positions agree with TRBD1. Germline trimming cut 0 bases from V and 6 bases from J; bases unmatched to any gene: 1. This CDR3 has 13 residues. Germline values: CDR1 MNHEY, CDR2 SVGAGI. The CDR3 bases are TGTGCCAGCAGTTACTCAGGGGGCAAGACCCAGTACTTC. This sequence encodes CASSYSGGKTQYF.

J is TRBJ1-2 and V is TRBV5-1; D might be TRBD1 (6 bases). The CDR3 covers 17 residues. Trimming cost V 2 bases and J 7 bases, with 24 bases left between them. Germline assignment: CDR1 SGHRS and CDR2 YFSETQ. The DNA for the CDR3 is TGCGCCAGCAGCTTAGCACCCCCAGGGGACGGGTTTTTTGGCTACACCTTC. Encoded protein: CASSLAPPGDGFFGYTF.

The J gene is TRBJ1-2, the V gene TRBV7-9; D uncertain. The CDR3 spans 17 residues. The germline V gene encodes CDR1 SEHNR and CDR2 FQNEAQ (reference sequence). The V and J ends lost 1 base and 1 base respectively, with 16 bases between them. The CDR3 nucleotides are TGTGCCAGCAGCTTAGACGGATGGGAGGAGATTAACTATGGCTACACCTTC. It translates to CASSLDGWEEINYGYTF.

The chain is built from TRBV11-2 and TRBJ1-4; TRBD1 might be the D (5 bases). Trimming took 0 bases from V and 10 from J, leaving 15 bases between them. Germline V gives CDR1 SGHAT, CDR2 FQNNGV. The CDR3 contains 15 residues. The CDR3 DNA sequence: TGTGCCAGCAGCTTAGACGGACAATCTGGTGTAAAACTGTTTTTT. Its translation is CASSLDGQSGVKLFF.

The rearrangement uses TRBV19 and TRBJ2-1, with 12 bases identical to TRBD2. CDR1 and CDR2 (germline): LNHDA, SQIVND (reference sequence). The CDR3 covers 15 residues. After removal of 6 bases from V and 6 bases from J, the junction contained 6 bases not matched to a gene. The chain's CDR3 is CASRTSGGPLNEQFF. DNA for the CDR3: TGTGCCAGTAGAACTAGCGGGGGGCCCCTCAATGAGCAGTTCTTC. The full variable domain, its missing parts supplied by reference TRBV19 and TRBJ2-1, is DGGITQSPKYLFRKEGQNVTLSCEQNLNHDAMYWYRQDPGQGLRLIYYSQIVNDFQKGDIAEGYSVSREKKESFPLTVTSAQKNPTAFYLCASRTSGGPLNEQFFGPGTRLTVL.

This CDR3 reads CASSFGRTEAFF. The CDR3, as DNA: TGTGCCAGCAGCTTTGGCCGAACCGAAGCTTTCTTT. The chain combines TRBV7-9 with TRBJ1-1; D gene ambiguous. Germline loops: CDR1 SEHNR, CDR2 FQNEAQ (reference sequence). Trimming cost V 3 bases and J 8 bases, with 10 bases left between them. The CDR3 is made up of 12 amino acids.

The chain combines TRBV5-4 with TRBJ2-7, with D perhaps matching TRBD2 (6 bases). Germline CDR1 SGHNT, CDR2 YYREEE (reference sequence). Trimming cost V 0 bases and J 3 bases, with 13 bases left between them. The CDR3 is 15 residues long. The DNA for the CDR3 is TGTGCCAGCAGCTTGGCGCCGGGGGTTCTCTACGAGCAGTACTTC. This gives the protein CASSLAPGVLYEQYF.

The J gene is TRBJ1-1, the V gene TRBV10-2; maybe TRBD1 (5 bases). Germline V gene lookup returns CDR1 WSHSY and CDR2 SAAADI. The CDR3 has 14 residues. V was cut by 3 bases and J by 1 base, with 9 bases left in between. CDR3 coding DNA: TGCGCCAGCAGTGATACAAGGGGGAACACTGAAGCTTTCTTT. It is translated as CASSDTRGNTEAFF.

This clone was observed a single time. V and J are TRBV5-1 and TRBJ2-3; a weak D match, TRBD2 (6 bases). This CDR3 is built from 13 residues. V was cut by 5 bases and J by 1 base, with 8 bases left in between. Germline values: CDR1 SGHRS, CDR2 YFSETQ. The CDR3 DNA reads TGCGCCAGCAGGTCTAGCGGCACAGATACGCAGTATTTT. Its protein is CASRSSGTDTQYF.

The J gene is TRBJ2-3, the V gene TRBV19; D is ambiguous. V lost 5 bases and J lost 5, with 11 bases in between. Germline lookup yields CDR1 LNHDA and CDR2 SQIVND (reference sequence). The CDR3 is made up of 13 amino acids. For the CDR3, the DNA is TGTGCCAGTAGTCCTCGACTGGGAGATACGCAGTATTTT. Residues: CASSPRLGDTQYF.

The table lists this clone with a count of one. The CDR3 loop is CSASPGKNTEAFF. CDR3 nucleotides: TGCAGTGCTAGTCCAGGGAAGAACACTGAAGCTTTCTTT. The chain has TRBV20-1 and TRBJ1-1, with D maybe TRBD1 (5 bases). The CDR3 is made up of 13 amino acids. V was shortened by 3 bases and J by 1 base, with 9 bases between the two germline ends. Germline-derived CDR1 and CDR2 are DFQATT and SNEGSKA (reference sequence).

The chain has TRBV19 and TRBJ1-4, with a weak D call TRBD1 (5 bases). CDR1 LNHDA and CDR2 SQIVND come from the germline V gene (reference sequence). The CDR3 spans 17 residues. The V and J ends lost 7 bases and 0 bases respectively, with 18 bases between them. DNA of the CDR3: TGTGCCAGTATTGGTCGGGTCGGGGGTACAACTAATGAAAAACTGTTTTTT. Translation: CASIGRVGGTTNEKLFF. Combining the CDR3 with reference TRBV19 and TRBJ1-4 gives the whole variable domain DGGITQSPKYLFRKEGQNVTLSCEQNLNHDAMYWYRQDPGQGLRLIYYSQIVNDFQKGDIAEGYSVSREKKESFPLTVTSAQKNPTAFYLCASIGRVGGTTNEKLFFGSGTQLSVL.

For the CDR3, the DNA is TGTGCCAGCAGTGAAGCCCCGACAAACTATGGCTACACCTTC. This translates into CASSEAPTNYGYTF. The J gene is TRBJ1-2, the V gene TRBV6-1; unclear D gene. The germline V gene has CDR1 MNHNS and CDR2 SASEGT. V was trimmed by 0 bases and J by 2 bases, leaving 7 bases between them. This CDR3 is 14 amino acids long.

V usage is TRBV5-1 and J usage is TRBJ2-7; 7 bases fit TRBD2. In germline, CDR1 is SGHRS, CDR2 YFSETQ. V dropped 4 bases and J dropped 7; count of bases not matched to a gene: 14. This CDR3 spans 15 amino acids. In nucleotides, the CDR3 is TGCGCCAGCAGCCCGGGGGTCGGGGGGAATGGTGAGCAGTACTTC. Its protein product is CASSPGVGGNGEQYF.

The V call is TRBV9, the J call TRBJ2-1; 7 bases match TRBD1. Germline assignment: CDR1 SGDLS and CDR2 YYNGEE. The CDR3 extends over 16 amino acids. After removal of 0 bases from V and 7 bases from J, the junction contained 10 bases not matched to a gene. The CDR3 sequence: CASSVGAGGRVNEQFF. CDR3 in DNA: TGTGCCAGCAGCGTAGGAGCAGGGGGAAGAGTTAATGAGCAGTTCTTC.

The chain joins TRBV24-1 to TRBJ1-5; possibly TRBD1 for D (5 bases). The germline V gene encodes CDR1 KGHDR and CDR2 SFDVKD. This CDR3 is 14 amino acids long. V was shortened by 3 bases and J by 4 bases, with 9 bases between the two germline ends. CDR3 in amino acids: CATSDVGGNQPQHF. Here the CDR3 DNA reads TGTGCCACCAGTGATGTGGGGGGAAATCAGCCCCAGCATTTT.